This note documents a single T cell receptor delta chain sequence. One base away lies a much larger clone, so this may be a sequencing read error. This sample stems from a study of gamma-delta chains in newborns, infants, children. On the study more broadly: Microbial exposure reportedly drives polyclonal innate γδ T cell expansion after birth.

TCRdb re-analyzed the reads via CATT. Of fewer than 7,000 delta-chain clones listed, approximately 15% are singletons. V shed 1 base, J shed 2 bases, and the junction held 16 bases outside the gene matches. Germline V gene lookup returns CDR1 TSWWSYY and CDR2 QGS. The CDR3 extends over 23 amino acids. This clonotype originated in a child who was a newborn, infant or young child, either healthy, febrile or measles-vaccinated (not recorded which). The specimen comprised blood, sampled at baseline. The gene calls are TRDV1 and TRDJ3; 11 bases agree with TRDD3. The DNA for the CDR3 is TGTGCTCTTGGGGAACGCTGGGGGATACATCCGCCTCTTAGCGCCTGGGACACCCGACAGATGTTTTTC. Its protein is CALGERWGIHPPLSAWDTRQMFF.